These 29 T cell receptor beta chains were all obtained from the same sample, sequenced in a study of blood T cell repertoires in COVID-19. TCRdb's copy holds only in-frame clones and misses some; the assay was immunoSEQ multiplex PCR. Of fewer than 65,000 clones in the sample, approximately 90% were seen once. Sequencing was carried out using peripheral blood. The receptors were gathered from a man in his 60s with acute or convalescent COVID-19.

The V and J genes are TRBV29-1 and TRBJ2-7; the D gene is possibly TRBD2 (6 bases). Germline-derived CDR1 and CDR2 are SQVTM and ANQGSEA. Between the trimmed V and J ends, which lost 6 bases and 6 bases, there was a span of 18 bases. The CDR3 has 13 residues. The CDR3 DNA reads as TGCAGCGTCGACGGGCAGGGAGGATTCGAGCAGTACTTC. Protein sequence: CSVDGQGGFEQYF.

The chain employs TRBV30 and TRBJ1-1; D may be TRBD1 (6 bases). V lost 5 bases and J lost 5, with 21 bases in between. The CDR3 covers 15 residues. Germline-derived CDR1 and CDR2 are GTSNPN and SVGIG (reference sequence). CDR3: CAWASGGGQRTEAFF. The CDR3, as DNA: TGTGCCTGGGCCTCCGGGGGGGGGCAAAGAACTGAAGCTTTCTTT.

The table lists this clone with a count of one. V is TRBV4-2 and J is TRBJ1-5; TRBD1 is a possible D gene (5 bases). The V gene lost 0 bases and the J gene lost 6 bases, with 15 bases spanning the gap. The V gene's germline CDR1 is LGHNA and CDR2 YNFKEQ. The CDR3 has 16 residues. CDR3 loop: CASSQEVNQGTQPQHF. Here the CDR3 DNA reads TGTGCCAGCAGCCAAGAGGTTAATCAGGGAACTCAGCCCCAGCATTTT.

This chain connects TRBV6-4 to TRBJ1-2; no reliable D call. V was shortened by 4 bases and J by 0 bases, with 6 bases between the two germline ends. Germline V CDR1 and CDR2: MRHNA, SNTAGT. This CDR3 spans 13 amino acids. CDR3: CASSVGANYGYTF. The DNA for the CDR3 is TGTGCCAGCAGTGTAGGAGCTAACTATGGCTACACCTTC.

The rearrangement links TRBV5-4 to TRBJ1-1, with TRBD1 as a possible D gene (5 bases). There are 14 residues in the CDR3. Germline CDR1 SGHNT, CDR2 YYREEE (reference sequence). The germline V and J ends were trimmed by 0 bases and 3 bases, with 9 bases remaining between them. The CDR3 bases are TGTGCCAGCAGCTTGGCCATAGGGGACACTGAAGCTTTCTTT. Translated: CASSLAIGDTEAFF.

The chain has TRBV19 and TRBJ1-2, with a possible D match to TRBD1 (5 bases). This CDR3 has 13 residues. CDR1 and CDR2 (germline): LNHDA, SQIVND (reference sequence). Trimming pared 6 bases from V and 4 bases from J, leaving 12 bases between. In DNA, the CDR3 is TGTGCCAGTAGGTCCCAGGGAACCTATGGCTACACCTTC. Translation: CASRSQGTYGYTF.

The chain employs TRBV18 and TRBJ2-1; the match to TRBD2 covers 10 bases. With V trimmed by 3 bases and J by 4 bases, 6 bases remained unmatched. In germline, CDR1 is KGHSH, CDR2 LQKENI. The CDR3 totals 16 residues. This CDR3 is CASSPPGLAQYNEQFF. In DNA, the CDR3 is TGTGCCAGCTCACCTCCGGGACTAGCGCAGTACAATGAGCAGTTCTTC.

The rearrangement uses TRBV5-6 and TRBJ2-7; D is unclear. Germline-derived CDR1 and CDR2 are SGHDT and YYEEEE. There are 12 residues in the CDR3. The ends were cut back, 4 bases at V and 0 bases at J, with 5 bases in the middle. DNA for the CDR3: TGTGCCAGCAGCCAGAACTCCTACGAGCAGTACTTC. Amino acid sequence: CASSQNSYEQYF.

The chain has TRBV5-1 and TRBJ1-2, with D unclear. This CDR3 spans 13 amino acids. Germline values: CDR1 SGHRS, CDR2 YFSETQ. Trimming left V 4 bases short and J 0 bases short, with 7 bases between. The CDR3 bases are TGCGCCAGCAGCGGCGGAACTAACTATGGCTACACCTTC. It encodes CASSGGTNYGYTF.

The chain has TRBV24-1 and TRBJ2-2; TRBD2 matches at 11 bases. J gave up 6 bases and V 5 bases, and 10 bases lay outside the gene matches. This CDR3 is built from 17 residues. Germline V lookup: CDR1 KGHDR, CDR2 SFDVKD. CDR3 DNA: TGTGCCACCAGTGGCTCCCCGGGACTAGCGGAGGCCGGGGAGCTGTTTTTT. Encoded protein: CATSGSPGLAEAGELFF.

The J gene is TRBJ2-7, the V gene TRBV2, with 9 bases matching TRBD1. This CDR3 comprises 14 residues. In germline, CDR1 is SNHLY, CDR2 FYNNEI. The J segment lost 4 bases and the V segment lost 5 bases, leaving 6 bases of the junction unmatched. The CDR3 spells CASSTDRGRYEQYF. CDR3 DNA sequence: TGTGCCAGCAGTACAGACAGGGGGAGATACGAGCAGTACTTC.

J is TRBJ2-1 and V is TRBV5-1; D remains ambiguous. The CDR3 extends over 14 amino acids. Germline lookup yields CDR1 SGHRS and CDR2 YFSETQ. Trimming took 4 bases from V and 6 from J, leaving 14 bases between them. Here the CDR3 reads CASSARPASNEQFF. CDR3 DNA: TGCGCCAGCAGCGCCAGGCCGGCTTCCAATGAGCAGTTCTTC.

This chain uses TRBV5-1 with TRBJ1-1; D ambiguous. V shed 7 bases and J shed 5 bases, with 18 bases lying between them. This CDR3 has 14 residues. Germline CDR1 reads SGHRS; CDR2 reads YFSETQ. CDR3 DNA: TGCGCCAGCGGTATCTCTGAGGGTCGAACTGAAGCTTTCTTT. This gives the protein CASGISEGRTEAFF.

In DNA, the CDR3 is TGTGCCACCAGTGATACAGGGGGCTTCGATCAGCCCCAGCATTTT. Translated: CATSDTGGFDQPQHF. This rearrangement joins TRBV24-1 to TRBJ1-5, with 9 bases aligning to TRBD1. With V trimmed by 3 bases and J by 5 bases, 4 bases remained unmatched. This CDR3 region has 15 residues. Germline V lookup: CDR1 KGHDR, CDR2 SFDVKD.

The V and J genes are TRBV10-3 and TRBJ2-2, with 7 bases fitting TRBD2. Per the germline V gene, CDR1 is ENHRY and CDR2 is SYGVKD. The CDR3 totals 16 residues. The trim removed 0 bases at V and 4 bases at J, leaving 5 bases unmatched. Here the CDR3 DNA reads TGTGCCATCAGTGAGTCTAGGCTAGCGGCCACCGGGGAGCTGTTTTTT. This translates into CAISESRLAATGELFF.

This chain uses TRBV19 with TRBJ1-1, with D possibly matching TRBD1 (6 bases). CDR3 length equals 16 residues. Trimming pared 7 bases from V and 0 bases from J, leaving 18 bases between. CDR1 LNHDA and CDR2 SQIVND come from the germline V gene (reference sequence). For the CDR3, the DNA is TGTGCCAGTATGGGCTCAGGGGTCCGATTGAACACTGAAGCTTTCTTT. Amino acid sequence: CASMGSGVRLNTEAFF. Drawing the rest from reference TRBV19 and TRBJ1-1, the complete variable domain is DGGITQSPKYLFRKEGQNVTLSCEQNLNHDAMYWYRQDPGQGLRLIYYSQIVNDFQKGDIAEGYSVSREKKESFPLTVTSAQKNPTAFYLCASMGSGVRLNTEAFFGQGTRLTVV.

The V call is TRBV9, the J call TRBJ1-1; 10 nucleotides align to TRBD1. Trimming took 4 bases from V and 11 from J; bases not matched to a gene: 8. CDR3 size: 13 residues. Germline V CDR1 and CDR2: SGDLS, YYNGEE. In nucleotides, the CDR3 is TGTGCCAGCAGCTTGGGGACAGGGGACCCCGCTTTCTTT. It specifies CASSLGTGDPAFF. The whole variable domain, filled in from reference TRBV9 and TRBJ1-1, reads DSGVTQTPKHLITATGQRVTLRCSPRSGDLSVYWYQQSLDQGLQFLIQYYNGEERAKGNILERFSAQQFPDLHSELNLSSLELGDSALYFCASSLGTGDPAFFGQGTRLTVV.

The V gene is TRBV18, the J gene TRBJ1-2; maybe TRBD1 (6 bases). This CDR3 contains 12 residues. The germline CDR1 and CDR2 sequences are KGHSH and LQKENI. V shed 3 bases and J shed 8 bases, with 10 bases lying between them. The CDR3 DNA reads TGTGCCAGCTCACCCGACAGGACAGGCTACACCTTC. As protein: CASSPDRTGYTF.

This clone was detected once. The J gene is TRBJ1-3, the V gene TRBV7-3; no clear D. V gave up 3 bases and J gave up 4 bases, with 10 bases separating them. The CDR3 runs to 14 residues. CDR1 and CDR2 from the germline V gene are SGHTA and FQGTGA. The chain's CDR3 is CASSLGPFGNTIYF. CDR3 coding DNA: TGTGCCAGCAGCTTGGGCCCGTTCGGAAACACCATATATTTT.

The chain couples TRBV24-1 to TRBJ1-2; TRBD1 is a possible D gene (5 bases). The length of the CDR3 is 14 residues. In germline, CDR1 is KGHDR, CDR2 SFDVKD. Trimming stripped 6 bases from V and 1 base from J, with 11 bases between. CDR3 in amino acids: CATSSTGGNYGYTF. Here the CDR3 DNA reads TGTGCCACCAGTTCCACGGGGGGTAACTATGGCTACACCTTC.

CDR3 in DNA: TGTGCCAGCAGTTATACGGGGGGCCAAGAGCAGTACTTC. Its translation is CASSYTGGQEQYF. V usage is TRBV27 and J usage is TRBJ2-7, with D possibly being TRBD2 (7 bases). This CDR3 spans 13 amino acids. V dropped 4 bases and J dropped 7 bases, with 14 bases sitting between them. The germline V gene encodes CDR1 MNHEY and CDR2 SMNVEV (reference sequence).

CDR3 DNA sequence: TGTGCCAGTAGACGACAGGGGGCGATTGGAAACACCATATATTTT. Amino acid sequence: CASRRQGAIGNTIYF. The V call is TRBV19, the J call TRBJ1-3; 10 nucleotides line up with TRBD1. Germline CDR1 LNHDA, CDR2 SQIVND (reference sequence). CDR3 size: 15 residues. V shed 6 bases, J shed 3 bases, and the junction held 5 bases outside the gene matches.

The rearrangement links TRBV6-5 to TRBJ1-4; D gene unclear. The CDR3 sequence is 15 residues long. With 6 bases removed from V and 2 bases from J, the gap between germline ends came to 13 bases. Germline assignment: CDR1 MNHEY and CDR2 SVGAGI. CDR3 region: CASSLSWATNEKLFF. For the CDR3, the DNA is TGTGCCAGCAGCCTCTCTTGGGCGACTAATGAAAAACTGTTTTTT.

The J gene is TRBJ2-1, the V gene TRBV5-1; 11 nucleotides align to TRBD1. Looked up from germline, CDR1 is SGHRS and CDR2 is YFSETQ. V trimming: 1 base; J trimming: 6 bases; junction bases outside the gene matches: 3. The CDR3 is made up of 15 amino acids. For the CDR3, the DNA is TGCGCCAGCAGCTTGACCGGGACAGGGGGCAATGAGCAGTTCTTC. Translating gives CASSLTGTGGNEQFF. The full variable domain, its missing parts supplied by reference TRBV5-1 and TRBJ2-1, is KAGVTQTPRYLIKTRGQQVTLSCSPISGHRSVSWYQQTPGQGLQFLFEYFSETQRNKGNFPGRFSGRQFSNSRSEMNVSTLELGDSALYLCASSLTGTGGNEQFFGPGTRLTVL.

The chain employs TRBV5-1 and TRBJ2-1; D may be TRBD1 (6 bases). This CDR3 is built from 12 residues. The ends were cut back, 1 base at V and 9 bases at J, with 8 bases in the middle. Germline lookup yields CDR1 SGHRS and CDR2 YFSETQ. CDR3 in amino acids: CASSLNRVEQFF. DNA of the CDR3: TGCGCCAGCAGCTTGAACAGGGTTGAGCAGTTCTTC.

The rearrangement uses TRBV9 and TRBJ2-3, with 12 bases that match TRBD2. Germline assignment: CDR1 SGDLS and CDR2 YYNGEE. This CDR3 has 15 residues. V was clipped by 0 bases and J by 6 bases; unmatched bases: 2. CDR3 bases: TGTGCCAGCAGCGTAGGGGGGACTAGCGGGGATACGCAGTATTTT. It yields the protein CASSVGGTSGDTQYF.

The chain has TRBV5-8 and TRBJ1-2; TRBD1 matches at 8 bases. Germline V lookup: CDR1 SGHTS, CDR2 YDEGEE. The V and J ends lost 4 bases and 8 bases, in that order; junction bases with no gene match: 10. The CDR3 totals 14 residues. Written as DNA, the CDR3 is TGTGCCAGCAGCCCGTGGCAGGGGGCGCGGGGCTACACCTTC. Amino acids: CASSPWQGARGYTF. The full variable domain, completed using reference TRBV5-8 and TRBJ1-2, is EAGVTQSPTHLIKTRGQQATLRCSPISGHTSVYWYQQALGLGLQFLLWYDEGEERNRGNFPPRFSGRQFPNYSSELNVNALELEDSALYLCASSPWQGARGYTFGSGTRLTVV.

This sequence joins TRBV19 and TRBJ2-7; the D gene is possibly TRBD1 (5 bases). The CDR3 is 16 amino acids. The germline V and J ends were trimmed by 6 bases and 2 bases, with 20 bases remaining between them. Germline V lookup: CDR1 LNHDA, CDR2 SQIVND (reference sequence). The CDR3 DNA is TGTGCCAGTAGCGGCCGACGGACACTGTCTCCCTACGAGCAGTACTTC. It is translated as CASSGRRTLSPYEQYF.

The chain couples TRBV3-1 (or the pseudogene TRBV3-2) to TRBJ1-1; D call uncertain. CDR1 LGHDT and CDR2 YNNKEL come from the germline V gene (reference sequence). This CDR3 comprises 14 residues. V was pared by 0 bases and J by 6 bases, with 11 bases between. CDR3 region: CASSQDRLRSEAFF. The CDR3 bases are TGTGCCAGCAGCCAAGATCGATTGCGCTCTGAAGCTTTCTTT.